This T cell receptor (beta chain) was observed in a study of technical replicates of blood from a handful of donors. V was pared by 4 bases and J by 3 bases, with 10 bases between. There are 13 residues in the CDR3. CDR1 is SGHRS, CDR2 YFSETQ, per germline. The method was immunoSEQ multiplex PCR; TCRdb's version includes in-frame clones alone and lacks a portion of them. Counted here are roughly 15,000 clones, more than 80% occurring once; the ten biggest clones make up approximately 12%. The clonotype was recovered from a human donor in good health. The chain joins TRBV5-1 to TRBJ1-1; no clear D. Sequencing used PBMCs. CDR3 region: CASSPGLDTEAFF. The DNA of the CDR3 is TGCGCCAGCAGCCCGGGTCTGGACACTGAAGCTTTCTTT. Full variable domain (remainder filled in from reference TRBV5-1 and TRBJ1-1): KAGVTQTPRYLIKTRGQQVTLSCSPISGHRSVSWYQQTPGQGLQFLFEYFSETQRNKGNFPGRFSGRQFSNSRSEMNVSTLELGDSALYLCASSPGLDTEAFFGQGTRLTVV.